What follows are 12 T cell receptor beta chains derived from one specimen sequenced in a study of T cells after yellow fever vaccination. TCRdb reprocessed the 5' RACE reads with MiXCR, giving one entry per CDR3 protein. The table has hundreds of thousands of distinct CDR3 sequences, 8.5% to 10% seen once. The sequences come from PBMCs, collected on the day of the first yellow fever vaccination. These receptors were obtained from a man younger than 30 who received the YFV17D yellow fever vaccine.

This clonotype was seen repeatedly, ten times or more. Here the CDR3 reads CATFPGGATGELFF. The CDR3 DNA sequence: TGTGCCACCTTCCCCGGCGGGGCCACCGGGGAGCTGTTTTTT. This rearrangement joins TRBV10-3 to TRBJ2-2; TRBD2 might be the D (6 bases). V gave up 10 bases and J gave up 4 bases, with 16 bases separating them. From germline, CDR1 is ENHRY and CDR2 SYGVKD. The length of the CDR3 is 14 residues.

This clonotype was counted ten times or more. V is TRBV5-1 and J is TRBJ2-3; TRBD2 is a possible D gene (5 bases). The CDR3 sequence is 13 residues long. The V gene lost 4 bases and the J gene lost 2 bases, with 8 bases spanning the gap. CDR1 is SGHRS, CDR2 YFSETQ, per germline. In DNA form, the CDR3 reads TGCGCCAGCAGCCCGGGGAACACAGATACGCAGTATTTT. Amino acid sequence: CASSPGNTDTQYF. The full variable domain, with the rest looked up from reference TRBV5-1 and TRBJ2-3, is KAGVTQTPRYLIKTRGQQVTLSCSPISGHRSVSWYQQTPGQGLQFLFEYFSETQRNKGNFPGRFSGRQFSNSRSEMNVSTLELGDSALYLCASSPGNTDTQYFGPGTRLTVL.

The table lists this clonotype with a few counts. The rearrangement uses TRBV6-2 or TRBV6-3 and TRBJ2-5; 8 bases map to TRBD1. CDR1 and CDR2 (germline): MNHEY, SVGEGT. There are 16 residues in the CDR3. V shed 1 base, J shed 5 bases, and the junction held 9 bases outside the gene matches. The CDR3 DNA sequence: TGTGCCAGCAGTTACTTGCGACAGGGGATGGGGGAGACCCAGTACTTC. Its protein is CASSYLRQGMGETQYF.

This clonotype has ten or more counts. This chain joins TRBV6-2 or TRBV6-3 and TRBJ1-2; 8 bases are a match to TRBD1. The CDR3 has 12 residues. With V trimmed by 8 bases and J by 4 bases, 3 bases remained unmatched. The germline CDR1 and CDR2 sequences are MNHEY and SVGEGT. CDR3 in DNA: TGTGCCAGCGACGACAGGGGCTATGGCTACACCTTC. This sequence encodes CASDDRGYGYTF.

J is TRBJ2-2 and V is TRBV4-1; no firm D call. CDR1 MGHRA and CDR2 YSYEKL come from the germline V gene. CDR3 length: 14 amino acids. V was clipped by 0 bases and J by 9 bases, with 11 bases between them. CDR3 sequence: CASSQEPNYRELFF. DNA for the CDR3: TGCGCCAGCAGCCAAGAACCGAATTACCGGGAGCTGTTTTTT.

This clonotype was seen at least ten times. The J gene is TRBJ1-5, the V gene TRBV6-5; a weak D match, TRBD1 (5 bases). From germline, CDR1 is MNHEY and CDR2 SVGAGI. V was pared by 2 bases and J by 6 bases, with 8 bases between. This CDR3 region has 13 residues. This CDR3 reads CASSYGGGQPQHF. The CDR3 nucleotides read TGTGCCAGCAGTTACGGGGGTGGTCAGCCCCAGCATTTT.

V is TRBV7-2 and J is TRBJ2-2; the D gene is possibly TRBD2 (5 bases). The V gene lost 3 bases and the J gene lost 2 bases, with 10 bases spanning the gap. The germline gives CDR1 SGHTA, CDR2 FQGNSA. The CDR3 extends over 15 amino acids. CDR3 protein: CASSLTGFNTGELFF. The CDR3 DNA reads as TGTGCCAGCAGCTTGACGGGGTTTAACACCGGGGAGCTGTTTTTT. The variable domain in full, with the rest retrieved from reference TRBV7-2 and TRBJ2-2, is GAGVSQSPSNKVTEKGKDVELRCDPISGHTALYWYRQSLGQGLEFLIYFQGNSAPDKSGLPSDRFSAERTGGSVSTLTIQRTQQEDSAVYLCASSLTGFNTGELFFGEGSRLTVL.

This clonotype has only a few counts. The chain couples TRBV6-1 to TRBJ1-2; TRBD1 agrees at 9 bases. There are 17 residues in the CDR3. Per the germline V gene, CDR1 is MNHNS and CDR2 is SASEGT. After removal of 7 bases from V and 0 bases from J, the junction contained 12 bases not matched to a gene. CDR3 sequence: CASNKPGTGLTNYGYTF. Here the CDR3 DNA reads TGTGCCAGCAATAAACCCGGGACAGGGCTCACTAACTATGGCTACACCTTC.

This clonotype has ten or more counts. The chain couples TRBV20-1 to TRBJ2-7; D may be TRBD2 (7 bases). Looked up from germline, CDR1 is DFQATT and CDR2 is SNEGSKA (reference sequence). CDR3 length: 14 residues. V was trimmed by 2 bases and J by 3 bases, leaving 14 bases between them. The CDR3 protein is CSARIGGPVYEQYF. The CDR3 DNA is TGCAGTGCTAGAATCGGGGGGCCAGTCTACGAGCAGTACTTC.

CDR3 sequence reads: CASSPGTVPYEQYV. As DNA, the CDR3 is TGTGCCAGCTCCCCCGGGACGGTTCCTTACGAGCAGTACGTC. The J gene is TRBJ2-7, the V gene TRBV6-1; the D call may be TRBD1 or TRBD2 (5 bases each). V was pared by 8 bases and J by 4 bases, with 18 bases between. The CDR3 covers 14 residues. Germline lookup yields CDR1 MNHNS and CDR2 SASEGT.

CDR3 residues: CASSYDPQYGYTF. CDR3 bases: TGTGCCAGCAGTTACGACCCCCAGTATGGCTACACCTTC. J is TRBJ1-2 and V is TRBV6-2 or TRBV6-3; D is ambiguous. Trimming took off 2 bases at V and 5 bases at J, with 9 bases between the two ends. The CDR3 has 13 residues. The germline CDR1 and CDR2 sequences are MNHEY and SVGEGT.

The chain couples TRBV5-4 to TRBJ2-2; TRBD1 matches at 9 bases. CDR3 length: 18 residues. Germline-derived CDR1 and CDR2 are SGHNT and YYREEE (reference sequence). With V trimmed by 0 bases and J by 3 bases, 9 bases remained unmatched. CDR3 coding DNA: TGTGCCAGCAGCTTGGCCCTCACAGGGGGCAGGGACACCGGGGAGCTGTTTTTT. Translating gives CASSLALTGGRDTGELFF.